The 5 T cell receptor beta chains listed next were all sequenced from one sample in a study of blood T cell repertoires in COVID-19. Clones were sequenced by immunoSEQ multiplex PCR, and TCRdb holds only the in-frame ones, with some missing. The sample holds 250,000 or so clones, almost 85% seen once. Sequencing input: peripheral blood. Receptors originate from a man aged 45-65 years with acute or convalescent COVID-19.

The chain is built from TRBV3-1 (or the pseudogene TRBV3-2) and TRBJ2-7, with D possibly being TRBD2 (6 bases). V was cut by 1 base and J by 5 bases, with 12 bases left in between. Looked up from germline, CDR1 is LGHDT and CDR2 is YNNKEL (reference sequence). The CDR3 spans 14 residues. CDR3 in amino acids: CASSQGDFPNEQYF. In DNA form, the CDR3 reads TGTGCCAGCAGCCAAGGGGACTTCCCCAACGAGCAGTACTTC.

V and J are TRBV6-5 and TRBJ1-1; TRBD1 matches 10 bases. After removal of 6 bases from V and 6 bases from J, the junction contained 4 bases not matched to a gene. The CDR3 extends over 13 amino acids. Looked up from germline, CDR1 is MNHEY and CDR2 is SVGAGI. The CDR3 bases are TGTGCCAGCAGCAGACAGGGGGCTTCTGAAGCTTTCTTT. Amino acid sequence: CASSRQGASEAFF.

The CDR3 spells CAWSRRGLTGNTIYF. The CDR3 DNA follows: TGTGCCTGGAGTAGGAGGGGGCTCACTGGAAACACCATATATTTT. J is TRBJ1-3 and V is TRBV30; TRBD1 agrees at 7 bases. Per germline, CDR1 GTSNPN and CDR2 SVGIG (reference sequence). The CDR3 sequence is 15 residues long. Losses at the gene ends were 2 bases for V and 2 bases for J; bases not matched to a gene: 6.

The chain has TRBV19 and TRBJ1-5; a weak D match, TRBD1 (5 bases). Germline lookup yields CDR1 LNHDA and CDR2 SQIVND (reference sequence). The CDR3 is 13 amino acids. The V end lost 5 bases, the J end lost 11 bases, and 16 bases lay between the germline ends. The CDR3 reads CASSAGGEGAQHF. Written as DNA, the CDR3 is TGTGCCAGTAGTGCTGGGGGGGAGGGAGCCCAGCATTTT.

The genes are TRBV6-4 and TRBJ2-7; TRBD1 aligns across 9 bases. Germline CDR1 and CDR2: MRHNA and SNTAGT. J lost 0 bases, V lost 3 bases, and 12 bases had no gene match. This CDR3 region has 18 residues. This chain's CDR3 is CASSDYFNRDRASYEQYF. Here the CDR3 DNA reads TGTGCCAGCAGTGATTATTTCAACCGGGACAGGGCCTCCTACGAGCAGTACTTC.